This T cell receptor beta chain originates from a study of cytomegalovirus exposure and HLA in healthy donors. This clone was counted a single time. The antigen is unknown. One end of the junction fails to match germline, which may point to a read error. 13 Jbeta primers and 60 Vbeta primers were used for the PCR. Some clones are missing from TCRdb's copy, which holds only in-frame ones; the method was immunoSEQ multiplex PCR. Seen here are roughly 150,000 clones, around 85% observed once, and the top ten hold 1%. The germline V gene encodes CDR1 SEHNR and CDR2 FQNEAQ (reference sequence). This CDR3 is built from 12 residues. General study points: Later on, a genetic analysis was performed. It linked a missense variant in DCLRE1C with V- and J-gene trimming of TCR beta. Relative to the roughly 690-donor mean, N-insertions were reportedly fewer in an Asian-associated ancestry cluster in a later analysis.

The TCR was taken from a boy aged 2 to 10 in good health and CMV-seronegative. Sequenced sample: PBMCs. This chain joins TRBV7-9 and TRBJ1-5; D is unresolved. Here the CDR3 reads CSSSSNNQPQHF. CDR3 bases: TGTTCCAGCAGCTCCAACAATCAGCCCCAGCATTTT.